This record concerns one T cell receptor (beta chain) sequence. Its specificity is not known. The source of the sample is a study of CD8 T cells in ankylosing spondylitis. Each TCR beta library was made by quantitative 5'-RACE that incorporated molecular barcodes. From the 5' RACE reads, TCRdb called clonotypes with MiXCR, one entry per CDR3 protein. The sample contains approximately 550,000 distinct CDR3 sequences, 10% to 15% of which appear only once. Findings of the study overall: For ankylosing spondylitis blood, a TCR beta motif of fewer than 10 highly homologous variants appeared characteristic.

Germline-derived CDR1 and CDR2 are LGHDT and YNNKEL (reference sequence). Trimming took off 4 bases at V and 2 bases at J, with 12 bases between the two ends. This CDR3 comprises 14 residues. Sample: blood, either unsorted or a sorted T cell fraction (not recorded which). This chain connects TRBV3-1 to TRBJ2-7; TRBD2 is a possible D gene (6 bases). This TCR was sampled from a male donor with ankylosing spondylitis. The chain's CDR3 is CASSRFRLAYEQYF. The CDR3 nucleotides read TGTGCCAGCAGCCGCTTCCGACTAGCCTACGAGCAGTACTTC.